One sample yielded the 10 T cell receptor beta chains listed below, sequenced in a study of memory CD4+ T cells and cytomegalovirus serostatus. Single viable CD3+CD4+CD8-CD45RO+ cells were sorted as the memory CD4+ T cells. Profiled with immunoSEQ multiplex PCR; TCRdb holds only in-frame clones, not every one. The sample has about 56,000 clones, roughly 80% seen once. Sequencing input: memory CD4+ T cells from blood. These receptors originate from an adult in good health and CMV-seronegative.

This sequence joins TRBV9 and TRBJ2-6; TRBD1 matches at 7 bases. The CDR3 totals 15 residues. Per germline, CDR1 SGDLS and CDR2 YYNGEE. With V trimmed by 4 bases and J by 3 bases, 4 bases remained unmatched. In nucleotides, the CDR3 is TGTGCCAGCAGCTTTACAGGGGTTGGGGCCAACGTCCTGACTTTC. Encoded protein: CASSFTGVGANVLTF. Together with reference TRBV9 and TRBJ2-6, the CDR3 gives the full variable domain: DSGVTQTPKHLITATGQRVTLRCSPRSGDLSVYWYQQSLDQGLQFLIQYYNGEERAKGNILERFSAQQFPDLHSELNLSSLELGDSALYFCASSFTGVGANVLTFGAGSRLTVL.

This chain connects TRBV15 to TRBJ1-3; D may be TRBD1 (5 bases). The germline V gene encodes CDR1 LNHNV and CDR2 YYDKDF (reference sequence). CDR3 length: 15 residues. V lost 0 bases, J lost 7 bases, and 13 bases lay in between. CDR3 DNA: TGTGCCACCAGCAGAGATCGGGGGAGAGGTAACACCATATATTTT. Its protein is CATSRDRGRGNTIYF.

As DNA, the CDR3 is TGTGCCACCCTCCGGACCTCCGGTCAGCCCCAGCATTTT. Residues: CATLRTSGQPQHF. The V call is TRBV28, the J call TRBJ1-5; no clear D. The CDR3 has 13 residues. Trimming took 10 bases from V and 6 from J, leaving 16 bases between them. Germline loops: CDR1 MDHEN, CDR2 SYDVKM.

The chain carries TRBV19 and TRBJ1-1; D uncertain. The CDR3 is made up of 15 amino acids. CDR1 is LNHDA and CDR2 is SQIVND in the germline V gene (reference sequence). Trimming removed 4 bases from V and 7 bases from J, with 19 bases in between. The CDR3: CASSSPGDVPLEAFF. The CDR3 DNA reads TGTGCCAGTAGTAGTCCGGGTGACGTACCTCTTGAAGCTTTCTTT. The full variable domain, its missing parts supplied by reference TRBV19 and TRBJ1-1, is DGGITQSPKYLFRKEGQNVTLSCEQNLNHDAMYWYRQDPGQGLRLIYYSQIVNDFQKGDIAEGYSVSREKKESFPLTVTSAQKNPTAFYLCASSSPGDVPLEAFFGQGTRLTVV.

The chain employs TRBV7-2 and TRBJ1-1; 7 positions match TRBD1. Germline trimming cut 7 bases from V and 5 bases from J; bases unmatched to any gene: 10. Germline loops: CDR1 SGHTA, CDR2 FQGNSA. The CDR3 length is 14 residues. The CDR3 protein is CASTTNNRGTEAFF. As DNA, the CDR3 is TGTGCCAGCACCACTAATAACAGGGGTACTGAAGCTTTCTTT.

V usage is TRBV4-2 and J usage is TRBJ1-5; maybe TRBD1 (6 bases). CDR3 length: 13 residues. Trimming shortened V by 5 bases and J by 4 bases, and 9 bases separated the two germline ends. Per germline, CDR1 LGHNA and CDR2 YNFKEQ. This CDR3 is CASSEGGNQPQHF. The CDR3 DNA follows: TGTGCCAGCAGCGAGGGGGGGAATCAGCCCCAGCATTTT.

This clone was recorded once. The rearrangement uses TRBV27 and TRBJ2-7, with a weak D call TRBD2 (7 bases). This CDR3 has 14 amino acids. Deletions cut 4 bases from V and 6 bases from J, with 16 bases between. The V gene's germline CDR1 is MNHEY and CDR2 SMNVEV (reference sequence). The CDR3 coding sequence is TGTGCCAGCAGTTCTGGAGGGGGGGTAACCGAGCAGTACTTC. Residues: CASSSGGGVTEQYF.

This sequence joins TRBV5-1 and TRBJ1-4, with a possible D match to TRBD1 (5 bases). The CDR3 covers 13 residues. Between the trimmed V and J ends, which lost 4 bases and 5 bases, there was a span of 9 bases. Germline lookup yields CDR1 SGHRS and CDR2 YFSETQ. Here the CDR3 reads CASSTSGNEKLFF. In DNA, the CDR3 is TGCGCCAGCAGCACGTCAGGGAATGAAAAACTGTTTTTT. Based on the CDR3 plus reference TRBV5-1 and TRBJ1-4, the full variable domain is KAGVTQTPRYLIKTRGQQVTLSCSPISGHRSVSWYQQTPGQGLQFLFEYFSETQRNKGNFPGRFSGRQFSNSRSEMNVSTLELGDSALYLCASSTSGNEKLFFGSGTQLSVL.

This chain uses TRBV2 with TRBJ2-2; the match to TRBD2 covers 9 bases. Germline CDR1 is SNHLY and CDR2 is FYNNEI. V lost 7 bases, J lost 0 bases, and 9 bases stayed unmatched. The CDR3 runs 17 residues. The CDR3 region is CASMPSLAGTNTGELFF. CDR3 bases: TGTGCCAGCATGCCGTCCCTAGCGGGGACGAACACCGGGGAGCTGTTTTTT. The variable domain in full, with the rest retrieved from reference TRBV2 and TRBJ2-2, is EPEVTQTPSHQVTQMGQEVILRCVPISNHLYFYWYRQILGQKVEFLVSFYNNEISEKSEIFDDQFSVERPDGSNFTLKIRSTKLEDSAMYFCASMPSLAGTNTGELFFGEGSRLTVL.

The J gene is TRBJ2-7, the V gene TRBV6-5, with D tentatively TRBD2 (5 bases). The CDR3 has 12 amino acids. Germline-derived CDR1 and CDR2 are MNHEY and SVGAGI. Between the trimmed V and J ends, which lost 4 bases and 4 bases, there was a span of 8 bases. CDR3 protein: CASSSQRYEQYF. As DNA, the CDR3 is TGTGCCAGCAGTTCTCAGCGGTACGAGCAGTACTTC.